This T cell receptor (beta chain) comes out of a study of OX40 agonist ivuxolimab in advanced cancers. As for the study more broadly: The costimulatory receptor OX40 (CD134) was targeted by ivuxolimab, a fully human IgG2 agonistic monoclonal antibody. Intravenous ivuxolimab was administered to patients every 2 weeks at six dose levels: 0.01, 0.1, 0.3, 1.5, 3 and 10 mg/kg. Among the roughly 50 dose-escalation patients, around 20 had hepatocellular carcinoma, around 15 melanoma, 9 renal cell carcinoma and 9 head and neck cancer. In the dose-escalation cohort, approximately 82% of patients were male, and the mean age was approximately 60 years, with a range of 23 to 79. Patients were allowed to have had prior anti-PD-1, anti-PD-L1 or anti-CTLA-4 therapy, and roughly two fifths of the dose-escalation patients had been treated with checkpoint inhibitors. Partial responses were achieved by three dose-escalation patients, of whom one had hepatocellular carcinoma and two had cutaneous melanoma. Peripheral TCRbeta sequencing was intended to test whether TCR sequence diversity was altered and clonal T-cell expansion was caused by ivuxolimab. The monotherapy dose-escalation portion (N ≈ 55 patients) of the phase I ivuxolimab trial is reported in the paper. General findings and caveats noted by the study authors: In partial responders in the 0.1-3.0 mg/kg groups, normalized peripheral clonal expansion was found to be among the lowest, especially among CD8+ T cells. The antigen specificity of the clonally expanded peripheral T cells was not determined. Low levels of normalized T-cell clonal expansion were also seen in some nonresponding patients. At doses from 0.1 to 3.0 mg/kg, clonal expansion was seen in both CD4+ and CD8+ blood T cells between baseline and week 6. After ivuxolimab, CD8+ T cells had more expanded clones than CD4+ T cells on average.

The junction shows trimming of 1 base on V and 1 base on J, and the gene matches do not reach 5 bases of it. Reading the germline V gene gives CDR1 SGHRS and CDR2 YFSETQ. Including cysteine and phenylalanine, the CDR3 has 16 amino acids. The kept DNA is CDR3 alone, 48 bases in frame from the first base. The trial excluded patients who had a history of autoimmune disease or were on systemic immunosuppression. In every dose cohort, peripheral blood was drawn for TCR sequencing at baseline, cycle 4 day 1, and cycle 7 day 1. The samples were taken from a phase I, first-in-human, multicenter, open-label dose-escalation trial of ivuxolimab. Adults with locally advanced or metastatic head and neck squamous cell, hepatocellular, melanoma or renal cell carcinoma were enrolled in the trial. CD4+ and CD8+ T cells were sorted separately from peripheral blood before TCR sequencing. As for this clone: Its antigen is still unknown. Base quality data are lacking; no much larger clone is found one base away.

For sequencing of the TCRbeta CDR3 region, genomic DNA was extracted from the sorted cells. The immunoSEQ Assay was used for sequencing of TCRbeta CDR3 regions. TCRdb took this table from immuneACCESS and kept in-frame rearrangements with V and J called. Such tables lack part of the clones; where checked against another copy, unresolved V genes explain under half of the gap, and the rest is unexplained. This sample holds about 86,000 clones; about 90% were observed only once. The ten largest clones take up more than 8.5% of the sample. The starting material was CD4+ or CD8+ T cells sorted from blood, obtained in a trial of the OX40 agonist ivuxolimab. This receptor was obtained from an adult with an advanced solid tumor such as melanoma, head and neck, liver or kidney cancer. Rearrangement joined TRBV5-1 to TRBJ2-1, and 7 bases in between align with TRBD2. The CDR3 sequence is CASSLQAGRSYNEQFF. Read as DNA, the sequence is TGCGCCAGCAGCTTGCAAGCGGGAAGGTCCTACAATGAGCAGTTCTTC.